This T cell receptor (beta chain) was sequenced for a study of graft-versus-host responses after intestinal transplantation. CDR1 is MGHRA, CDR2 YSYEKL, per germline. The length of the CDR3 is 12 residues. With 0 bases removed from V and 8 bases from J, the gap between germline ends came to 4 bases. Assay: immunoSEQ multiplex PCR; the TCRdb copy retains only in-frame clones and omits some. The sample lists approximately 50,000 clones; roughly 89% were seen once. The clonotype originates from a human patient who received an intestinal transplant, so some T cells may come from the graft donor. Sequenced material: PBMCs, taken 26 days after transplant. The chain uses TRBV4-1 and TRBJ2-2; D is uncertain. CDR3 DNA sequence: TGCGCCAGCAGCCAAGATTCAGGGGAGCTGTTTTTT. Translating gives CASSQDSGELFF.